The entry below gives a single T cell receptor beta chain sequence along with its context. Sample treatment: around 19 received Ad26.COV2.S at low or high dose, single or two shots; five or six received placebo; per-sample allocation not given. Following the first vaccine or placebo injection, samples were taken on day 63. This entry comes from a study of Ad26.COV2.S vaccination and SARS-CoV-2 variants. The wider study: In the study, Ad26.COV2.S was injected intramuscularly once, or twice 56 days apart.

V shed 6 bases and J 4 bases; nucleotides not matched to a gene: 9. Germline-derived CDR1 and CDR2 are MNHEY and SMNVEV (reference sequence). The CDR3 extends over 15 amino acids. Repertoires were generated with immunoSEQ multiplex PCR, while TCRdb's copy carries only in-frame clones and drops some. The sample has fewer than 400,000 clones; approximately 89% are singletons. The sequenced sample was peripheral blood, obtained in a trial of Ad26.COV2.S vaccine versus placebo. This receptor was obtained from a person between 18 and 65 years old who received the Ad26.COV2.S COVID-19 vaccine or a placebo. This rearrangement joins TRBV27 to TRBJ2-7, with 10 nucleotides matching TRBD1. DNA of the CDR3: TGTGCCAGCAGCAAAACGGGACAGGGGTTTTACGAGCAGTACTTC. It codes for CASSKTGQGFYEQYF.